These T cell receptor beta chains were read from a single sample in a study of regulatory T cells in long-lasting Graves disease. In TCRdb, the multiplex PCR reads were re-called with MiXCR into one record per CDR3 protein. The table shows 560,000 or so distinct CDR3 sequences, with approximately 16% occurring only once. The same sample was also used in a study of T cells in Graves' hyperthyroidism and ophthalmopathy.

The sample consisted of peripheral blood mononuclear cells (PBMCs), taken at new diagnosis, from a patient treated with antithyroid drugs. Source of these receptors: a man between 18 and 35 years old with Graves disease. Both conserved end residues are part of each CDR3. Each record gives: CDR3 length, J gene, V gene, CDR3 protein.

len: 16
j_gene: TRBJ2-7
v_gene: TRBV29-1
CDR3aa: CSVDGSWTGGSYEQYF

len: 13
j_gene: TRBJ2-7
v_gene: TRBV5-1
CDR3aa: CASSLPSGYEQYF

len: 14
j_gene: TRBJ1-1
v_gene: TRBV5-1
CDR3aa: CASSFEDLGTEAFF

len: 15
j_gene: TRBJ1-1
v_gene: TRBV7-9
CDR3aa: CASSRVKTGGTEAFF

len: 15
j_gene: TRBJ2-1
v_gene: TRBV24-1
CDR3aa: CATSWGQGSNNEQFF

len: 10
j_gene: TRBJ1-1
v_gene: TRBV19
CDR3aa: CASNGGKAFF

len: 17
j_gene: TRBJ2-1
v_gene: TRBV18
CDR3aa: CASSPPVVSSGSNEQFF

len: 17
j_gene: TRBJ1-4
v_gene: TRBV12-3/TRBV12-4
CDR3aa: CASSSQGIVWGSEKLFF

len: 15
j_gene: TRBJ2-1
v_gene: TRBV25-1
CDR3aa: CASSVFSGGYNEQFF

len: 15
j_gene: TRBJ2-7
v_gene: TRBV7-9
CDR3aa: CASSRTARSSYEQYF

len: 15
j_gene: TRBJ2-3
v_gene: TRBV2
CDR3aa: CASRQMGDLADTQYF